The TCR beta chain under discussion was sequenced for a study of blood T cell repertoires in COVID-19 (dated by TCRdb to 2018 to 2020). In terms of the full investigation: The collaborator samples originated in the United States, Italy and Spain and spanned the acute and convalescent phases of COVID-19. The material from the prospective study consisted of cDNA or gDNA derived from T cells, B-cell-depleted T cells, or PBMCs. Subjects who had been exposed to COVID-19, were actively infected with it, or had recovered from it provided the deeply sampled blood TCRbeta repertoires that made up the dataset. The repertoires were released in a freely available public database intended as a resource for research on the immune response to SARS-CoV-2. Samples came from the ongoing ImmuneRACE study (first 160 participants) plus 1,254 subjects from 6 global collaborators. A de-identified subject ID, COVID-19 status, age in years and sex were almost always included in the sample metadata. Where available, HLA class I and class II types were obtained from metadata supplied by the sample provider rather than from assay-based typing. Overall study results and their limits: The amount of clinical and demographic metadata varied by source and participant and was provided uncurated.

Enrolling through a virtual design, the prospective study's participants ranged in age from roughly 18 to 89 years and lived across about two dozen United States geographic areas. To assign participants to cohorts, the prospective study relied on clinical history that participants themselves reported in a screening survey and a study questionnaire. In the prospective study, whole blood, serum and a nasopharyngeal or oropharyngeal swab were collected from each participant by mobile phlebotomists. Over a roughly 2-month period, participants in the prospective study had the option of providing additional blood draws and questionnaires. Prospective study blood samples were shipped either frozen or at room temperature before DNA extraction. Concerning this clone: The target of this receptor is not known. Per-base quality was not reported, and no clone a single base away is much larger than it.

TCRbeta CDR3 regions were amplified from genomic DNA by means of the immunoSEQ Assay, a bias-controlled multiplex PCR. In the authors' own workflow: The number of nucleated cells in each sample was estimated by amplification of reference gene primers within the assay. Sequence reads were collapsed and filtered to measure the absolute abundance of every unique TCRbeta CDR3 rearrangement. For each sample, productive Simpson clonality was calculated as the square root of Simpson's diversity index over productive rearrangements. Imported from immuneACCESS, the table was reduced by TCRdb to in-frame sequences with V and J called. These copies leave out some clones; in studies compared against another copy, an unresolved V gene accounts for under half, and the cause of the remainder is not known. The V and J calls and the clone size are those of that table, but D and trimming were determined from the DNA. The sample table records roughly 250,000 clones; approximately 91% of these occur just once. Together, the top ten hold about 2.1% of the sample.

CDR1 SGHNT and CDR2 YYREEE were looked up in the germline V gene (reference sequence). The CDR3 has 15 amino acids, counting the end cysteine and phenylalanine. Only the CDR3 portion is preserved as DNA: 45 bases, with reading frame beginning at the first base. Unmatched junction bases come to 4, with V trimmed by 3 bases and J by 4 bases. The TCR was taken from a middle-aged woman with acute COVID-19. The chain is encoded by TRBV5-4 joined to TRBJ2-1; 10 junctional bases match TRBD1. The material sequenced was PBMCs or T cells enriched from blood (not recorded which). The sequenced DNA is TGTGCCAGCAGCTCCGGGACAGGGGAGTACAATGAGCAGTTCTTC. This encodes CASSSGTGEYNEQFF.